Listed below are T cell receptor beta chains from one sample, sequenced in a study of response to subunit inactivated influenza vaccine. Each CDR3 protein is one row after TCRdb ran MiXCR on the RT-PCR reads. The sample has hundreds of thousands of distinct CDR3 sequences, 21% seen once; the top ten hold about 9.4%. The sequencing used PBMCs from blood, collected less than 22 months after vaccination. These receptor sequences come from a man between 50 and 69 years old who received an inactivated influenza vaccine. CDR3s include the opening cysteine and the closing phenylalanine or tryptophan. Fields, in order: clone size, D gene, J gene, CDR3 length, V gene, CDR3 DNA, CDR3 protein. A D gene is named only where the DNA matches it firmly. Part of the rows lack a size; the others show once, few, many or a class for expanded clones.

>-|TRBD2|TRBJ2-1|16|TRBV3-1
TGTGCCAGCAGCCTGGCGGGGGAGGAGTCCTACAATGAGCAGTTCTTC
CASSLAGEESYNEQFF
>many|-|TRBJ1-1|16|TRBV11-2
TGTGCCAGCAGCTTCCATCCTGGGGGAGGGCTATTTGAAGCTTTCTTT
CASSFHPGGGLFEAFF
>-|-|TRBJ1-6|17|TRBV4-3
TGCGCCAGCAGCCAAGATATTGGGGGAGGGAATAATTCACCCCTCCACTTT
CASSQDIGGGNNSPLHF
>-|-|TRBJ1-1|11|TRBV29-1
TGCAGCGTTGCCCAGGGAACTGAAGCTTTCTTT
CSVAQGTEAFF
>-|TRBD1|TRBJ1-1|18|TRBV5-1
TGCGCCAGCAGCTTGAAACCGGGACAGGGGGCATTGAACACTGAAGCTTTCTTT
CASSLKPGQGALNTEAFF
>-|-|TRBJ1-1|15|TRBV6-1
TGTGCCAGCAGCATTGGGGACTGGAGAAACACTGAAGCTTTCTTT
CASSIGDWRNTEAFF
>many|-|TRBJ1-6|16|TRBV28
TGTGCCAGCACCCCGAGTCTCAGCTCCTATAATTCACCCCTCCACTTT
CASTPSLSSYNSPLHF
>-|-|TRBJ2-5|13|TRBV24-1
TGTGCCACCAGTGATCGGGGAGGCGAGACCCAGTACTTC
CATSDRGGETQYF
>-|-|TRBJ1-6|13|TRBV10-3
TGTGCCATCAGTGAGTCAGAGAATTCACCCCTCCACTTT
CAISESENSPLHF
>few|-|TRBJ2-3|16|TRBV4-3
TGCGCCAGCAGCCAAGGGACATCCTCGAACACAGATACGCAGTATTTT
CASSQGTSSNTDTQYF
>-|-|TRBJ2-1|15|TRBV6-1
TGTGCCAGCAGAACCCCCGGGGGCGCGAGGAATGAGCAGTTCTTC
CASRTPGGARNEQFF
>-|-|TRBJ2-7|15|TRBV6-2/TRBV6-3
TGTGCCAGCAGACGCCGGGACATGGGTCGGAACGAGCAGTACTTC
CASRRRDMGRNEQYF
>few|TRBD1|TRBJ1-2|14|TRBV20-1
TGCAGTGCCCCCCGGACAGGGAAGGACTATGGCTACACCTTC
CSAPRTGKDYGYTF
>few|-|TRBJ1-4|14|TRBV12-3/TRBV12-4
TGTGCCAGCAGTTTTAGTGGAGGGGCAGAAAAACTGTTTTTT
CASSFSGGAEKLFF
>few|-|TRBJ2-5|15|TRBV28
TGTGCCAGCAGTTTACGGGGGATCTCCCAGGAGACCCAGTACTTC
CASSLRGISQETQYF
>-|TRBD2|TRBJ2-3|15|TRBV3-1
TGTGCCAGCAGCCAAGGGGTAGAATTCGGGGGGGGCTTGTATTTT
CASSQGVEFGGGLYF
>-|-|TRBJ2-3|18|TRBV6-2/TRBV6-3
TGTGCCAGCAGCCTTCTAAGGGTCGGAGCTGGGGAGACAGATACGCAGTATTTT
CASSLLRVGAGETDTQYF
>few|TRBD1|TRBJ2-1|15|TRBV25-1
TGTGCCAGCAGTGGGACAGGGATCTCCTACAATGAGCAGTTCTTC
CASSGTGISYNEQFF
>many|-|TRBJ2-3|13|TRBV2
TGTGCCAGCAGGAGGGACAGCACAGATACGCAGTATTTT
CASRRDSTDTQYF
>-|TRBD2|TRBJ2-3|15|TRBV15
TGTGCCACCAGCAGAGATCGGGGGGGCGGGGATACGCAGTATTTT
CATSRDRGGGDTQYF
>-|TRBD1|TRBJ2-3|15|TRBV9
TGTGCCAGCAGCGGGGGACAGGGGGGCACAGATACGCAGTATTTT
CASSGGQGGTDTQYF
>few|-|TRBJ1-2|14|TRBV3-1
TGTGCCAGCAGACCCATCGGGGCCCCTATGGGCTACACCTTC
CASRPIGAPMGYTF
>many|-|TRBJ1-1|12|TRBV12-3/TRBV12-4
TGTGCCAGCATAGGGGCTCGCACTGAAGCTTTCTTT
CASIGARTEAFF
>-|-|TRBJ2-7|16|TRBV20-1
TGCAGTGCGCCCCGTCCCGGGACCACCAGCTCCTACGAGCAGTACTTC
CSAPRPGTTSSYEQYF
>-|-|TRBJ1-1|15|TRBV11-2
TGTGCCAGCAGCCCCAGGCTCCCCATGAACACTGAAGCTTTCTTT
CASSPRLPMNTEAFF